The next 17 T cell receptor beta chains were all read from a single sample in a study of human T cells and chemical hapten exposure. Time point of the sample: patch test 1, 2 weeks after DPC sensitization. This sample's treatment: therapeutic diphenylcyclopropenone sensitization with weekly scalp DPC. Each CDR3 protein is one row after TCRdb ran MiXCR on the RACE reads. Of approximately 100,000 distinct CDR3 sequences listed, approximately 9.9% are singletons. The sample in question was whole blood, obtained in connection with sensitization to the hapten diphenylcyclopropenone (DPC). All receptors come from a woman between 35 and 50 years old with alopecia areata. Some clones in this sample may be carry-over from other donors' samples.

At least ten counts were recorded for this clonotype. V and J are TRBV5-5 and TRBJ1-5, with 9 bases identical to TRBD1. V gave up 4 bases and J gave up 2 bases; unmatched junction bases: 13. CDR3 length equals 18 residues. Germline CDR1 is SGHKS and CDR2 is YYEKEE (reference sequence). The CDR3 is CASSLRDRVQLGNQPQHF. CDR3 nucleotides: TGTGCCAGCAGCCTACGGGACAGGGTCCAATTGGGCAATCAGCCCCAGCATTTT. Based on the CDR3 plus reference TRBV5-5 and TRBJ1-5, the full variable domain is DAGVTQSPTHLIKTRGQQVTLRCSPISGHKSVSWYQQVLGQGPQFIFQYYEKEERGRGNFPDRFSARQFPNYSSELNVNALLLGDSALYLCASSLRDRVQLGNQPQHFGDGTRLSIL.

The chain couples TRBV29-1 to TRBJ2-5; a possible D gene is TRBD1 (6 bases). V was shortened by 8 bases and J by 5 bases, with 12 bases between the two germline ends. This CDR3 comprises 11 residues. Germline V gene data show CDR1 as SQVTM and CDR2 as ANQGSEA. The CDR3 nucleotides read TGCAGCAAGTCGCAGGGGGAGACCCAGTACTTC. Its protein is CSKSQGETQYF.

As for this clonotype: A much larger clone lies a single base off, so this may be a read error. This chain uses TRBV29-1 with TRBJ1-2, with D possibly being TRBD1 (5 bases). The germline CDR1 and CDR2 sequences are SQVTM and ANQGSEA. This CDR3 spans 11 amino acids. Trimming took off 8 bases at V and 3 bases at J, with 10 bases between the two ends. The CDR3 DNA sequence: TGCAGCACTACGACAGACTATGGCTACACCTTC. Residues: CSTTTDYGYTF.

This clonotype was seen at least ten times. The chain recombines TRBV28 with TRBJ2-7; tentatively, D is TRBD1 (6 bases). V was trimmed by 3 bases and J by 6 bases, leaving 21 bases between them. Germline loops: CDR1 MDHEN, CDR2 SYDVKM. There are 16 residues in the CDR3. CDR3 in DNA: TGTGCCAGCAGTTTCTCCGGGACACTCGCCTTAGTCGAGCAGTACTTC. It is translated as CASSFSGTLALVEQYF. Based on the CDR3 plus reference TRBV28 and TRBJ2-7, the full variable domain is DVKVTQSSRYLVKRTGEKVFLECVQDMDHENMFWYRQDPGLGLRLIYFSYDVKMKEKGDIPEGYSVSREKKERFSLILESASTNQTSMYLCASSFSGTLALVEQYFGPGTRLTVT.

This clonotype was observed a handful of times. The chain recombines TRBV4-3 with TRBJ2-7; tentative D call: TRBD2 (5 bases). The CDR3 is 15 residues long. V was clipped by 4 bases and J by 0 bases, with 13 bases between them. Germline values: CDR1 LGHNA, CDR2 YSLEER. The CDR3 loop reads CASSRQSGSSYEQYF. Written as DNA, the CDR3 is TGCGCCAGCAGCCGCCAGAGCGGTAGCTCCTACGAGCAGTACTTC.

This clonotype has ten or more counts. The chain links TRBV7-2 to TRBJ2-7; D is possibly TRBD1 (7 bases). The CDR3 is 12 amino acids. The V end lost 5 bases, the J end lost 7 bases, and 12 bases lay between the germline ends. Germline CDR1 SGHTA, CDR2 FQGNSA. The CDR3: CASSPGGWEQYF. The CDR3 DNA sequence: TGTGCCAGCAGCCCAGGGGGGTGGGAGCAGTACTTC.

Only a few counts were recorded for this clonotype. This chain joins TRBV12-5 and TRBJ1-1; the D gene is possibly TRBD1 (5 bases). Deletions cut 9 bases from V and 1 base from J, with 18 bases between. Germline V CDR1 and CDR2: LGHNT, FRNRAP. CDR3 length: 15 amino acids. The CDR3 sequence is CASERGGGQNTEAFF. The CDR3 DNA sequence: TGTGCTAGCGAGAGAGGAGGAGGACAGAACACTGAAGCTTTCTTT.

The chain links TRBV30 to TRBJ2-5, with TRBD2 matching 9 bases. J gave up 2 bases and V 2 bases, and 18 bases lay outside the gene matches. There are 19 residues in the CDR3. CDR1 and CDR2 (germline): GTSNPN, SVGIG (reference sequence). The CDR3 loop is CAWSKNSGLASRGQETQYF. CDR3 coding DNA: TGTGCCTGGAGTAAGAATTCCGGACTAGCGTCTCGGGGGCAAGAGACCCAGTACTTC.

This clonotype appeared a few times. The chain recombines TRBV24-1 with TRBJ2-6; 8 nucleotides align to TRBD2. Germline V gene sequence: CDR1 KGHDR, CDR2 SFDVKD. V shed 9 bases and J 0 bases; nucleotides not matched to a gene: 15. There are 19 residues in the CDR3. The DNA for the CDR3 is TGTGCCACCGCCTTTGGTGGGAGCGGGGGCTCCTCTGGGGCCAACGTCCTGACTTTC. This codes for CATAFGGSGGSSGANVLTF.

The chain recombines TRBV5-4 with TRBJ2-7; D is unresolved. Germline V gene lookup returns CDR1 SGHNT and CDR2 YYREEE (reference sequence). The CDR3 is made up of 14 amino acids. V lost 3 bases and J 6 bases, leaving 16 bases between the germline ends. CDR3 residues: CASSSVTVTGEQYF. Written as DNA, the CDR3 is TGTGCCAGCAGCTCCGTGACGGTGACGGGCGAGCAGTACTTC.

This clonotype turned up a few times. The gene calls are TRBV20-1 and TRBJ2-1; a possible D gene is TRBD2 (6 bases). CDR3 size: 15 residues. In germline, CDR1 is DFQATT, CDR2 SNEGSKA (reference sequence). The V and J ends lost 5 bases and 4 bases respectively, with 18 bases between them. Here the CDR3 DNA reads TGCAGTGCTGGAGCTACTGGCGGAGGGTACAATGAGCAGTTCTTC. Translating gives CSAGATGGGYNEQFF.

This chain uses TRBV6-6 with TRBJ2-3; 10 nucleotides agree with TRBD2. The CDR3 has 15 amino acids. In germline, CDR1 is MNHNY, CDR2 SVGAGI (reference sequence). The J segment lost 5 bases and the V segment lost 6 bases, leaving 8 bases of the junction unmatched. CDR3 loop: CASRIAGGNLDTQYF. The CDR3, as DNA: TGTGCCAGCAGGATAGCGGGGGGTAATTTAGATACGCAGTATTTT.

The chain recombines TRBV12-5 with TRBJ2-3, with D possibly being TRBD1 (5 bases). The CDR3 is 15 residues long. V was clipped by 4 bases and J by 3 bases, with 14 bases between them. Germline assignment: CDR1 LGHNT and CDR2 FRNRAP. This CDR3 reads CASGWGRNPTDTQYF. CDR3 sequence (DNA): TGTGCTAGTGGTTGGGGCCGAAACCCGACAGATACGCAGTATTTT.

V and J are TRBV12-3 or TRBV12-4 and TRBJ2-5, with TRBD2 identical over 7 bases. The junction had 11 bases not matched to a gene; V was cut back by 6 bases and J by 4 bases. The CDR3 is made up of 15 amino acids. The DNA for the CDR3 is TGTGCCAGCAGGCCGCCAGGAGCGGGAATAGAGACCCAGTACTTC. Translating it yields CASRPPGAGIETQYF.

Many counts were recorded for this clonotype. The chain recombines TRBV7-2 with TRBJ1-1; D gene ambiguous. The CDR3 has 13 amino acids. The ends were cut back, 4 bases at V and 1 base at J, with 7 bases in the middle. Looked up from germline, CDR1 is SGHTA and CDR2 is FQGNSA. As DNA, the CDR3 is TGTGCCAGCAGCTCGCACGCGAACACTGAAGCTTTCTTT. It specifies CASSSHANTEAFF.

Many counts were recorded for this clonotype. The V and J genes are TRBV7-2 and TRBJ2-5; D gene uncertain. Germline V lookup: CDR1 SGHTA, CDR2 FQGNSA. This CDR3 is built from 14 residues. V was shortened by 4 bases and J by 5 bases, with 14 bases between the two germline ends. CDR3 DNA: TGTGCCAGCAGCTCGCAGATAGGGCCCGAGACCCAGTACTTC. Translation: CASSSQIGPETQYF.

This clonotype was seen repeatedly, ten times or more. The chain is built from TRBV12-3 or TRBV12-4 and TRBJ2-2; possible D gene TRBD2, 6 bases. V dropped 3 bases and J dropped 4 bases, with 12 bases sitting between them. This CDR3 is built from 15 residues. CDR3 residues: CASSLGGVVTGELFF. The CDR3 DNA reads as TGTGCCAGCAGTTTGGGGGGAGTGGTCACCGGGGAGCTGTTTTTT.